The clone carrying this TCR beta chain was seen ten or more times. The antigen is unknown. Since all of the isolated RNA was reverse transcribed, expressed TCRB transcripts were what got sequenced. The study sequenced naive, central memory and regulatory T cell samples to an average of about 3.8 million reads. The protocol was immunoSEQ multiplex PCR, while the TCRdb copy is restricted to in-frame clones and leaves out a portion. The table lists 140,000 to 150,000 clones, roughly a tenth of them singletons. Blood was drawn once from each donor into heparinised tubes. The draws averaged around 120 mL. This specimen comes from a study of beta chain features in type 1 diabetes. Turning to the study itself: Examination covered over 85,000,000 sorted cells spanning all samples.

Findings and limits, study-wide: TCRB CDR3 length was moderately but significantly reduced in all four CD4+ subsets of Type 1 diabetes patients.

V shed 5 bases, J shed 0 bases, and the junction held 8 bases outside the gene matches. Germline CDR1 and CDR2: SEHNR and FQNEAQ (reference sequence). CDR3 length: 16 residues. The sample consisted of naive CD4+ T cells from blood. The receptor comes from a man aged 18 to 35 in good health. The V call is TRBV7-9, the J call TRBJ2-7; 9 bases match TRBD1. CDR3 nucleotides: TGTGCCAGCAGCCTAGTGGGACAGGGAAGCTCCTACGAGCAGTACTTC. Translation: CASSLVGQGSSYEQYF.